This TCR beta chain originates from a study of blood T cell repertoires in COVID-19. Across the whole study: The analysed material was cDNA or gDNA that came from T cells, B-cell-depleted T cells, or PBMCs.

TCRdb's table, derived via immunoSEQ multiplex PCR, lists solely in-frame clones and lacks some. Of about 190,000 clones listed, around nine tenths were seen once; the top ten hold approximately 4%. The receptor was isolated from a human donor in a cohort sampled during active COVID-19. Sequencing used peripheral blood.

The CDR3 DNA reads TGTGCCTGGAGTGTAGTCCAGGGAGGACAGCCCCAGCATTTT. This sequence encodes CAWSVVQGGQPQHF. The V call is TRBV30, the J call TRBJ1-5, with TRBD1 as a possible D gene (5 bases). Germline lookup yields CDR1 GTSNPN and CDR2 SVGIG (reference sequence). The V end lost 0 bases, the J end lost 7 bases, and 13 bases lay between the germline ends. The length of the CDR3 is 14 residues. Based on the CDR3 plus reference TRBV30 and TRBJ1-5, the full variable domain is SQTIHQWPATLVQPVGSPLSLECTVEGTSNPNLYWYRQAAGRGLQLLFYSVGIGQISSEVPQNLSASRPQDRQFILSSKKLLLSDSGFYLCAWSVVQGGQPQHFGDGTRLSIL.